This TCR beta chain was identified in a study of shared clonotypes between healthy human individuals. Study results and caveats: Researchers sampled only blood; tissue repertoires likely differ.

In the case of this clone: Its antigen is not known.

CD45RO-negative CD8 cells positively selected for CCR7 made up the naive population, which excluded terminally differentiated effector memory CD45RA+ cells. Healthy HIV-negative adults without recent acute infections or vaccinations served as donors. Method: immunoSEQ multiplex PCR; TCRdb's copy keeps in-frame clones and lacks some. The sample yields about 2.2 million clones, approximately 94% seen once. The V end lost 6 bases, the J end lost 0 bases, and 13 bases lay between the germline ends. There are 16 residues in the CDR3. From germline, CDR1 is SGHRS and CDR2 YFSETQ. The receptor was isolated from a man between 18 and 29 years old in good health. Some clones in this sample may be carry-over from other donors' samples. Sequencing was done on a sample of naive CD8+ T cells from PBMCs. The chain recombines TRBV5-1 with TRBJ2-6, with a weak D call TRBD1 (6 bases). The CDR3 sequence is CASTQGTLSGANVLTF. The CDR3 DNA reads as TGCGCCAGCACCCAGGGGACCCTCTCTGGGGCCAACGTCCTGACTTTC.